This entry lists 32 T cell receptor beta chains sequenced from one sample in a study of T-cell reconstitution after alpha-beta-depleted transplantation in children. Preparation of the TCRbeta library was carried out with unique molecular identifiers. TCRdb re-called the PCR reads through MiXCR, storing one row per CDR3 protein. The sample consists of hundreds of thousands of distinct CDR3 sequences, under 15% of them appearing once. The sequencing here drew on PBMCs, mostly from graft donor cells, taken 360 days after TCRalphabeta/CD19-depleted stem cell transplant. These receptors originate from a male patient under 18 who had a stem cell transplant for acute myeloid leukemia, so the T cells may come from the graft donor.

The chain recombines TRBV10-3 with TRBJ2-7, with 14 bases fitting TRBD2. The germline CDR1 and CDR2 sequences are ENHRY and SYGVKD. Trimming cost V 4 bases and J 3 bases; bases outside gene matches: 8. The length of the CDR3 is 17 residues. CDR3: CAISAPGLAGASYEQYF. CDR3 coding DNA: TGTGCCATCAGTGCTCCGGGACTAGCGGGGGCCAGCTACGAGCAGTACTTC.

The rearrangement uses TRBV20-1 and TRBJ2-2, with D tentatively TRBD2 (6 bases). The CDR3 has 16 amino acids. From germline, CDR1 is DFQATT and CDR2 SNEGSKA (reference sequence). Trimming removed 1 base at V and 3 bases at J, with 15 bases between. The CDR3: CSARVRRGADTGELFF. CDR3 coding DNA: TGCAGTGCTAGAGTTCGGCGGGGCGCCGACACCGGGGAGCTGTTTTTT.

The V call is TRBV5-1, the J call TRBJ2-3, with 12 bases that match TRBD2. The CDR3 length is 15 residues. The germline V gene encodes CDR1 SGHRS and CDR2 YFSETQ. With 1 base clipped from V and 7 bases from J, the junction kept 4 bases outside the gene matches. CDR3 sequence (DNA): TGCGCCAGCAGCTTGTACCTAGCGGGAGGGAATACGCAGTATTTT. The encoded protein is CASSLYLAGGNTQYF.

This clonotype was seen only a few times. The V call is TRBV15, the J call TRBJ2-7, with 10 bases lining up with TRBD2. The junction had 6 bases not matched to a gene; V was cut back by 0 bases and J by 7 bases. The V gene's germline CDR1 is LNHNV and CDR2 YYDKDF (reference sequence). There are 15 residues in the CDR3. The CDR3 nucleotides read TGTGCCACCAGCAGAGAGCTAGCGGGGGCTGGGGAGCAGTACTTC. Its translation: CATSRELAGAGEQYF.

V and J are TRBV20-1 and TRBJ2-6; 11 nucleotides match TRBD1. Trimming cost V 0 bases and J 2 bases; bases outside gene matches: 6. This CDR3 is 18 amino acids long. CDR1 is DFQATT, CDR2 SNEGSKA, per germline (reference sequence). As DNA, the CDR3 is TGCAGTGCTAGAGAAATAAGGACAGGGGGCACTGGGGCCAACGTCCTGACTTTC. It is translated as CSAREIRTGGTGANVLTF.

This clonotype was seen ten or more times. The chain combines TRBV4-3 with TRBJ2-3; D might be TRBD2 (6 bases). This CDR3 is 15 amino acids long. Trimming took off 5 bases at V and 2 bases at J, with 14 bases between the two ends. Germline values: CDR1 LGHNA, CDR2 YSLEER. The CDR3 reads CASSIVGGNTDTQYF. CDR3 nucleotide sequence: TGCGCCAGCAGCATTGTGGGAGGCAACACAGATACGCAGTATTTT.

As to this clonotype: One junction end disagrees with the germline gene, perhaps due to a read error. The CDR3 DNA reads as TGTGTCAGCAGTTCGTACCTACCGGGACTAGCTCTCGAAGGGGACTTC. Its protein product is CVSSSYLPGLALEGDF. The rearrangement joins TRBV6-2 or TRBV6-3 to TRBJ2-7, with TRBD2 matching 9 bases. The CDR3 runs to 16 residues. The germline gives CDR1 MNHEY, CDR2 SVGEGT.

The rearrangement joins TRBV4-3 to TRBJ2-7; 11 bases are shared with TRBD2. The CDR3 is made up of 17 amino acids. J was trimmed by 0 bases and V by 0 bases; bases with no gene match: 4. Germline CDR1 reads LGHNA; CDR2 reads YSLEER. The CDR3 coding sequence is TGCGCCAGCAGCCAAGATAACCTAGCGGGAGGCTCCTACGAGCAGTACTTC. Its protein is CASSQDNLAGGSYEQYF.

In nucleotides, the CDR3 is TGCAGTGCTAGAGTTTGGACTAGCGGGAGCCAAGAGACCCAGTACTTC. Translated, it gives CSARVWTSGSQETQYF. The V call is TRBV20-1, the J call TRBJ2-5; 13 bases align to TRBD2. The CDR3 spans 16 residues. The ends lost 1 base at V and 1 base at J; junction bases unmatched: 3. Germline assignment: CDR1 DFQATT and CDR2 SNEGSKA (reference sequence).

Only a few counts were recorded for this clonotype. The chain joins TRBV28 to TRBJ2-7; TRBD1 agrees at 8 bases. Germline CDR1 MDHEN, CDR2 SYDVKM. The CDR3 runs 15 residues. CDR3: CASKAPQGVSYEQYF. For the CDR3, the DNA is TGTGCTTCCAAGGCCCCACAGGGGGTGTCCTACGAGCAGTACTTC.

This clonotype was picked up a small number of times. The chain links TRBV29-1 to TRBJ2-1; 9 bases line up with TRBD2. V was pared by 5 bases and J by 4 bases, with 12 bases of the junction left unmatched. Germline CDR1 and CDR2: SQVTM and ANQGSEA. CDR3 length: 16 amino acids. The CDR3 DNA follows: TGCAGCGTTCTCGGGGATAGCGGGAGTAATTACAATGAGCAGTTCTTC. It yields the protein CSVLGDSGSNYNEQFF.

J is TRBJ1-3 and V is TRBV29-1, with D tentatively TRBD1 (5 bases). Looked up from germline, CDR1 is SQVTM and CDR2 is ANQGSEA. The CDR3 has 13 residues. The ends were cut back, 4 bases at V and 4 bases at J, with 11 bases in the middle. The CDR3 loop reads CSVVWGGGNTIYF. The CDR3 DNA is TGCAGCGTTGTTTGGGGGGGAGGAAACACCATATATTTT.

This chain joins TRBV29-1 and TRBJ2-3, with 11 bases aligning to TRBD1. The germline V gene has CDR1 SQVTM and CDR2 ANQGSEA. Germline trimming cut 7 bases from V and 2 bases from J; bases unmatched to any gene: 5. The CDR3 totals 14 residues. The CDR3 sequence: CSAWDRGFTDTQYF. The CDR3 DNA follows: TGCAGCGCTTGGGACAGGGGGTTCACAGATACGCAGTATTTT.

This clonotype was detected only a few times. The rearrangement joins TRBV15 to TRBJ1-1; no firm D call. Trimming pared 3 bases from V and 2 bases from J, leaving 10 bases between. CDR1 is LNHNV, CDR2 YYDKDF, per germline (reference sequence). The CDR3 sequence is 14 residues long. The CDR3 DNA is TGTGCCACCAGCAGGGAGAACCGTAACACTGAAGCTTTCTTT. Its translation is CATSRENRNTEAFF. The complete variable domain, with remaining parts taken from reference TRBV15 and TRBJ1-1, reads DAMVIQNPRYQVTQFGKPVTLSCSQTLNHNVMYWYQQKSSQAPKLLFHYYDKDFNNEADTPDNFQSRRPNTSFCFLDIRSPGLGDTAMYLCATSRENRNTEAFFGQGTRLTVV.

This chain joins TRBV7-3 and TRBJ2-3, with 8 bases lining up with TRBD2. The germline gives CDR1 SGHTA, CDR2 FQGTGA. This CDR3 spans 17 amino acids. J lost 6 bases, V lost 1 base, and 12 bases had no gene match. The CDR3 nucleotides are TGTGCCAGCAGCTTAATCTCGGGACTAGAGGTTAAGGATACGCAGTATTTT. This gives the protein CASSLISGLEVKDTQYF.

This clonotype was found a few times. The J gene is TRBJ1-1, the V gene TRBV2; TRBD1 might be the D (6 bases). This CDR3 spans 14 amino acids. Germline V gives CDR1 SNHLY, CDR2 FYNNEI. The V and J ends lost 2 bases and 5 bases respectively, with 12 bases between them. The DNA for the CDR3 is TGTGCCAGCAGTGAAAATAGGGGGGAAACTGAAGCTTTCTTT. It encodes CASSENRGETEAFF.

The chain joins TRBV7-9 to TRBJ2-7, with D unclear. Trimming took off 5 bases at V and 0 bases at J, with 11 bases between the two ends. Germline V lookup: CDR1 SEHNR, CDR2 FQNEAQ (reference sequence). The CDR3 covers 14 residues. The CDR3 sequence is CASSPAAASYEQYF. The CDR3, as DNA: TGTGCCAGCAGCCCAGCTGCGGCCTCCTACGAGCAGTACTTC.

This clonotype was detected ten times or more. J is TRBJ2-2 and V is TRBV28; 8 bases fit TRBD2. Germline lookup yields CDR1 MDHEN and CDR2 SYDVKM. This CDR3 is 13 amino acids long. The CDR3 DNA reads TGTGCACGGGGAGCGGGAGACACCGGGGAGCTGTTTTTT. Protein product: CARGAGDTGELFF.

The rearrangement links TRBV6-2 or TRBV6-3 to TRBJ1-1; D uncertain. The V and J ends lost 8 bases and 1 base respectively, with 8 bases between them. Per germline, CDR1 MNHEY and CDR2 SVGEGT. The CDR3 contains 12 residues. The chain's CDR3 is CASLDPNTEAFF. The CDR3 DNA is TGTGCCAGCCTCGACCCGAACACTGAAGCTTTCTTT.

The rearrangement uses TRBV30 and TRBJ2-2; D uncertain. V was clipped by 4 bases and J by 6 bases, with 9 bases between them. Germline CDR1 reads GTSNPN; CDR2 reads SVGIG (reference sequence). CDR3 length: 12 residues. The CDR3 reads CAWTRLSGELFF. The CDR3 bases are TGTGCCTGGACCCGACTTTCCGGGGAGCTGTTTTTT.

This clonotype was observed at least ten times. The chain links TRBV5-1 to TRBJ2-6; D is perhaps TRBD2 (5 bases). This CDR3 contains 15 residues. Trimming stripped 1 base from V and 3 bases from J, with 8 bases between. Germline V lookup: CDR1 SGHRS, CDR2 YFSETQ. DNA of the CDR3: TGCGCCAGCAGCTTGCTCGGGAATGGGGCCAACGTCCTGACTTTC. This encodes CASSLLGNGANVLTF. Together with reference TRBV5-1 and TRBJ2-6, the CDR3 gives the full variable domain: KAGVTQTPRYLIKTRGQQVTLSCSPISGHRSVSWYQQTPGQGLQFLFEYFSETQRNKGNFPGRFSGRQFSNSRSEMNVSTLELGDSALYLCASSLLGNGANVLTFGAGSRLTVL.

This clonotype occurred many times. This rearrangement joins TRBV2 to TRBJ2-5; D is undetermined. V was pared by 6 bases and J by 3 bases, with 14 bases between. CDR1 and CDR2 from the germline V gene are SNHLY and FYNNEI. The CDR3 is made up of 14 amino acids. In nucleotides, the CDR3 is TGTGCCAGCAGCATGTGGATGGGTGAAGAGACCCAGTACTTC. It yields the protein CASSMWMGEETQYF.

CDR3 in DNA: TGTGCCAGCAGTTTTCCGGACAGGGGGTCCTACAATGAGCAGTTCTTC. Its translation is CASSFPDRGSYNEQFF. V gene TRBV27 combines with J gene TRBJ2-1; 10 bases agree with TRBD1. CDR1 is MNHEY and CDR2 is SMNVEV in the germline V gene (reference sequence). The CDR3 runs 16 residues. The V gene end was trimmed by 3 bases and the J gene end by 1 base; junction bases not matched to a gene: 3.

The genes are TRBV10-3 and TRBJ2-7, with a weak D call TRBD2 (5 bases). The CDR3 has 15 residues. Germline-derived CDR1 and CDR2 are ENHRY and SYGVKD. Between the trimmed V and J ends, which lost 6 bases and 3 bases, there was a span of 18 bases. The CDR3 sequence: CAIRDSLEGSYEQYF. CDR3 in DNA: TGTGCCATCAGGGACTCTTTAGAGGGTAGCTACGAGCAGTACTTC.

In its sample, this clonotype was seen many times. This rearrangement joins TRBV4-3 to TRBJ2-1; 9 bases align to TRBD2. Germline V gene data show CDR1 as LGHNA and CDR2 as YSLEER. This CDR3 has 16 amino acids. V was pared by 1 base and J by 10 bases, with 11 bases of the junction left unmatched. The CDR3, as DNA: TGCGCCAGCAGCCAAGTAAAAAGCGGGGGGTTTGGGGAGCAGTTCTTC. This sequence encodes CASSQVKSGGFGEQFF.

The chain carries TRBV4-3 and TRBJ2-1; no clear D. The V gene's germline CDR1 is LGHNA and CDR2 YSLEER. Deletions cut 4 bases from V and 7 bases from J, with 11 bases between. This CDR3 contains 13 residues. CDR3 region: CASSRIGENEQFF. The DNA for the CDR3 is TGCGCCAGCAGCCGAATTGGAGAAAATGAGCAGTTCTTC.

This sequence joins TRBV20-1 and TRBJ2-2; TRBD2 matches at 8 bases. CDR3 length: 19 amino acids. The V gene end was trimmed by 1 base and the J gene end by 4 bases; junction bases not matched to a gene: 17. Germline V gene sequence: CDR1 DFQATT, CDR2 SNEGSKA (reference sequence). In nucleotides, the CDR3 is TGCAGTGCTAGAGGGGGAGGGCTAGCGGGTCCAACTTCCACCGGGGAGCTGTTTTTT. Protein product: CSARGGGLAGPTSTGELFF.

This clonotype was seen a few times. The junction shows a germline mismatch at one end, possibly a read error. This rearrangement joins TRBV20-1 to TRBJ2-1, with TRBD2 identical over 10 bases. The CDR3 covers 16 residues. Germline V CDR1 and CDR2: DFQATT, SNEGSKA (reference sequence). CDR3 DNA sequence: TGCAGTGCTAGTTTCTCGAGTGCACTAATCAGCGGGAGGGCCTCTTTC. Translating it yields CSASFSSALISGRASF.

This clonotype was seen once. V is TRBV20-1 and J is TRBJ1-5; no clear D. With 2 bases removed from V and 0 bases from J, the gap between germline ends came to 20 bases. This CDR3 contains 18 residues. Looked up from germline, CDR1 is DFQATT and CDR2 is SNEGSKA (reference sequence). This chain's CDR3 is CSARREPGDLYSNQPQHF. In nucleotides, the CDR3 is TGCAGTGCTAGAAGGGAACCGGGCGACCTATATAGCAATCAGCCCCAGCATTTT.

This clonotype showed up just a few times. This chain links TRBV19 with TRBJ2-7; no definite D call. The CDR3 is 13 residues long. V was pared by 1 base and J by 1 base, with 5 bases between. CDR1 is LNHDA and CDR2 is SQIVND in the germline V gene (reference sequence). CDR3 sequence reads: CASSIGESYEQYF. CDR3 sequence (DNA): TGTGCCAGTAGTATAGGGGAATCCTACGAGCAGTACTTC.

This clonotype has more than one count but fewer than ten. This rearrangement joins TRBV24-1 to TRBJ1-5; D possibly corresponds to TRBD1 (5 bases). Trimming stripped 3 bases from V and 4 bases from J, with 15 bases between. This CDR3 has 16 residues. Per germline, CDR1 KGHDR and CDR2 SFDVKD. CDR3 DNA: TGTGCCACCAGTGATGGGCAGAGACAGCCTAATCAGCCCCAGCATTTT. Residues: CATSDGQRQPNQPQHF.

The V and J genes are TRBV6-2 or TRBV6-3 and TRBJ2-1; D is unclear. Trimming left V 1 base short and J 0 bases short, with 10 bases between. Germline loops: CDR1 MNHEY, CDR2 SVGEGT. The CDR3 totals 16 residues. CDR3 DNA: TGTGCCAGCAGTTACTTTGACTGGAGCTCCTACAATGAGCAGTTCTTC. Protein: CASSYFDWSSYNEQFF.